Listed here is a single T cell receptor (beta chain). Its antigen remains unidentified. The germline gene is not matched at one end of the junction; a read error may be the cause. Donors were a few dozen systemically healthy Caucasian individuals from Russia aged 6 to 90 years. About 9.8 milliliters of peripheral blood were drawn from each donor into EDTA-treated Vacutainer tubes. PBMCs were isolated by Ficoll-Paque density-gradient centrifugation, with at least 7 million obtained per sample. Total RNA was extracted from PBMCs with Trizol reagent, with at least 5 micrograms obtained per sample. For every donor, an aliquot of PBMCs went through flow cytometry to measure the percentages of naive CD45RAhigh/CD27high T cells. The data were obtained in a study of blood T cells in healthy people across ages (dated by TCRdb to about 2015). The study in broad terms: In model experiments, roughly one uniquely barcoded TCR beta cDNA molecule per two T cells was captured by template switching. Donors of different ages were randomly distributed across sequencing lanes to avoid experimental bias. Age-related changes in TCR beta repertoire diversity were measured in the study by deep sequencing normalized with unique cDNA molecular identifiers. The donors were split into four age groups: young (average 16 years), middle-aged (roughly 39), aged (roughly 68) and long-lived (roughly 77). The study analyzed two additional independent replicas of 1 million unique cDNA reads from the same blood draw for two donors, one aged 18 to 30 and one aged 80 or older.

Library preparation was by 5' RACE. The listed sequencing device is Illumina HiSeq 2500. A second PCR of about 6 to 11 cycles was run with a J-beta primer mix and a sample-barcoded 5' primer. Each TCR beta cDNA molecule received a unique molecular identifier from a template-switch 5' adaptor carrying 12 random nucleotides. Each sample yielded at least 2.5 million CDR3-containing paired-end reads. First-strand cDNA synthesis was performed from all RNA using the Mint cDNA synthesis kit, with priming by a TRBC-specific oligonucleotide. All cDNA was treated with uracil-DNA glycosylase and then went through a first 18-cycle PCR with the universal primers M1SS and BC2_uni_R. Turning to the authors' computational methods: Normalization of each sample was performed by random selection of 1 million high-quality reads, each carrying a distinct molecular identifier. Reads with shared molecular identifiers were discarded instead of being binned into consensus sequences. MiTCR, run with a Q25 quality threshold and the strictest error-elimination algorithm, handled CDR3 identification, clonotype clustering and error correction. Lower-bound total TCR beta diversity was estimated with a nonparametric unseen species model using Euler transformation. TCRdb took the public reads, trimmed them with fastp at Q25, ran MiXCR for clone calling and kept in-frame beta chains. All rows with the same CDR3 protein become a single entry with the most common DNA and genes. TCRdb, not the authors, supplied the V and J calls. For this sample the table gives roughly 1.5 million distinct CDR3 sequences, of which less than 45% were detected only once. The ten top clones hold around 4% of the sample.

What the work shows at the level of the full study, not this receptor alone: There was a strong correlation between observed TCR beta diversity and the percentage of naive T cells measured by flow cytometry. The CMV infection status of donors was not known, potentially confounding age-related changes in expanded clonotypes. As age increased, observed TCR beta diversity per million T cells dropped in a roughly linear way, and a significant reduction was already evident by age about 40. Bulk unsorted PBMC profiling prevented conclusive comparison of naive and antigen-experienced compartments. Total diversity estimates from one million sequenced T cells were considered lower bounds and underestimates. Compared with the aged group, the long-lived group had more naive CD4+ T cells, fewer expanded clones and increased TCR diversity, suggesting age selection.

CDR1 and CDR2, looked up from the germline V gene, are SGHDT and YYEEEE. Its CDR3 holds 14 amino acids, cysteine through phenylalanine. Of the read, only the CDR3 DNA is kept; its 42 bases are in frame from base 1. The chain was built from TRBV5-6 and TRBJ2-7; TRBD2 might be the D gene, on 5 matching bases. The sequencing input was blood. The TCR was taken from a woman aged 18-35 years in good health. For the CDR3, the sequence is CAGSFLGLGYEQYF. The DNA reads TGTGCCGGCAGCTTCCTCGGACTTGGCTACGAGCAGTACTTC.